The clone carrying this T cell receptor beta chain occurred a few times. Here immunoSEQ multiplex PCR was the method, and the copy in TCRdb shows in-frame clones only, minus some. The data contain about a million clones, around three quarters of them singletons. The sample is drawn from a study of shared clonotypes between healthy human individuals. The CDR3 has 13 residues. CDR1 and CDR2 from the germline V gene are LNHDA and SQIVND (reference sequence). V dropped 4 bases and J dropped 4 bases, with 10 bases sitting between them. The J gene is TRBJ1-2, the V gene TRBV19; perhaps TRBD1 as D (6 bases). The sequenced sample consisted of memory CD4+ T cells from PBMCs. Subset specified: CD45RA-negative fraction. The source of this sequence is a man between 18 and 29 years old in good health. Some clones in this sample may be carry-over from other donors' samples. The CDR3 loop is CASSRTVSYGYTF. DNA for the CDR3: TGTGCCAGTAGTAGGACAGTGAGCTATGGCTACACCTTC.